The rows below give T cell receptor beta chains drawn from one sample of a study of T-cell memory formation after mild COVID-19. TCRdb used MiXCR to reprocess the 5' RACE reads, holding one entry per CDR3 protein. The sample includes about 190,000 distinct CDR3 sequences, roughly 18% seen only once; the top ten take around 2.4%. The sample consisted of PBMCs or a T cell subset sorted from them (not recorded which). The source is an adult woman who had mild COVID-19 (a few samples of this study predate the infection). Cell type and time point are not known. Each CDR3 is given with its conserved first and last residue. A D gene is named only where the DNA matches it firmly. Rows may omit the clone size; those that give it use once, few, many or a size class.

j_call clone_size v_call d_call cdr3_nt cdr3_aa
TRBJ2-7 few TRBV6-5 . TGTGCCAGCAGCTACGCCCGGCAGCGCAGCTCCTACGAGCAGTACTTC CASSYARQRSSYEQYF
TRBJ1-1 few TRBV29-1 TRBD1 TGCAGCGTTGGCGACAGGGGCCCCATGAACACTGAAGCTTTCTTT CSVGDRGPMNTEAFF
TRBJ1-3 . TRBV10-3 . TGTGCCGTTCACGGGAGTTCTGGAAACACCATATATTTT CAVHGSSGNTIYF
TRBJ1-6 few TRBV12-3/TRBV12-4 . TGTGCCAGCAGTTTCAGTCCGGGGGGTTCACCCCTCCACTTT CASSFSPGGSPLHF
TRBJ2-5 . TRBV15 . TGTGCCACCAGCAGATCTTACCTTCAGGGGAAAGAGACCCAGTACTTC CATSRSYLQGKETQYF
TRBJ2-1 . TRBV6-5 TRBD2 TGTGCCAGCAGTCTAGCGGGGGGGCGGGATGAGCAGTTCTTC CASSLAGGRDEQFF
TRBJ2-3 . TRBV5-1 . TGCGCCAGCAGCCCAGGGTTCACAGATACGCAGTATTTT CASSPGFTDTQYF
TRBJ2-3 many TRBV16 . TGTGCCAGCAGCCAATCGCAGGTCAGCACAGATACGCAGTATTTT CASSQSQVSTDTQYF
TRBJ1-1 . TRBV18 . TGTGCCAGCTCACCAGTCTCGGGGTATGGGACTGAAGCTTTCTTT CASSPVSGYGTEAFF
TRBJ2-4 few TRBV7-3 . TGTGCCAGCAGCGCCGGTGCTGAAAACATTCAGTACTTC CASSAGAENIQYF
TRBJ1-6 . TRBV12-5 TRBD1 TGTGCTAGTGCCATAGACAGGGTCTTAAGCTCCTATAATTCACCCCTCCACTTT CASAIDRVLSSYNSPLHF
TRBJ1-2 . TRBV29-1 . TGCAGCGTTGGGGCAGACACCTTC CSVGADTF
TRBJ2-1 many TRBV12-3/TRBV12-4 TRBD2 TGTGCCAGCAGTTCCCTCCGGGACTACTTCGTCGGGGAGCAGTTCTTC CASSSLRDYFVGEQFF
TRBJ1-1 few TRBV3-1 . TGTGCCAGCAGCCAAGGGGGTTTCGGAACTGAAGCTTTCTTT CASSQGGFGTEAFF
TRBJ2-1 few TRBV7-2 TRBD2 TGTGCCAGCAGCTTAGTAGTAGCGGGAACCTACAATGAGCAGTTCTTC CASSLVVAGTYNEQFF
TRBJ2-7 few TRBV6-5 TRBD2 TGTGCCAGCAAGTGGACTAGCGTAACCTACGAGCAGTACTTC CASKWTSVTYEQYF
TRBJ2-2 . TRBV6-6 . TGTGCCAGCAGGGATCCTTCTCATCGAGTCAGGGATACCGGGGAGCTGTTTTTT CASRDPSHRVRDTGELFF
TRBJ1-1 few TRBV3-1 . TGTGCCAGCACGAGCGGAGCCGAAGCTTTCTTT CASTSGAEAFF
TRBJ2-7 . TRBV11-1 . TGTGCCAGCAGCGACCGGGACATGAACTACGAGCAGTACTTC CASSDRDMNYEQYF
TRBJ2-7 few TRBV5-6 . TGTGCCAGCAGCTCAGTAGGGGGGGTCTACGAGCAGTACTTC CASSSVGGVYEQYF
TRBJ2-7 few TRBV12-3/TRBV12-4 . TGTGCCAGCACCCAACAGGGCTCCTTCGGCGAGCAGTACTTC CASTQQGSFGEQYF
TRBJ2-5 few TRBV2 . TGTGCCAGCTTACAGGGAGGACCAGGGGACCAGTACTTC CASLQGGPGDQYF
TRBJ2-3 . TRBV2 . TGTGCCAGCAGCATGGAGGGCGTAGCCACAGATACGCAGTATTTT CASSMEGVATDTQYF
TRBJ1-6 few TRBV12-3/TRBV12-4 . TGTGCCAGCAGCCAAACAGTTCCTAATTCACCCCTCCACTTT CASSQTVPNSPLHF
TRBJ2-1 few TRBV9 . TGTGCCAGCAGCGCTAGTTCCACCTACAATGAGCAGTTCTTC CASSASSTYNEQFF
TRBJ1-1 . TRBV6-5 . TGTGCCAGCAGTTCTCACACAACTGTTAGCACTGAAGCTTTCTTT CASSSHTTVSTEAFF
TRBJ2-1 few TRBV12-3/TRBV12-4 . TGTGCCAGCATTCTACGGGGGTCCTACAATGAGCAGTTCTTC CASILRGSYNEQFF
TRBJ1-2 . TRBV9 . TGTGCCAGCAGCGTACTCGTTGGGTCTGGCTACACCTTC CASSVLVGSGYTF
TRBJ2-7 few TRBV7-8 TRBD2 TGTGCCAGCAGCCGTAGCGGGAGTTGGTCCGAGCAGTACTTC CASSRSGSWSEQYF
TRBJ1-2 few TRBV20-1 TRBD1 TGCAGTGCTAGAGGCAGGGACAGCCTATTTTATGGCTACACCTTC CSARGRDSLFYGYTF
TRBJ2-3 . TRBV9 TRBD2 TGTGCCAGCAGCTCCTCCGGGACTAGCAGCACAGATACGCAGTATTTT CASSSSGTSSTDTQYF
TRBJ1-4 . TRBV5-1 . TGCGCCAGCAGCGCCCGGGACCAAAATGAAAAACTGTTTTTT CASSARDQNEKLFF
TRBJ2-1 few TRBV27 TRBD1 TGTGCCAGCAGCCGGGACAGGGGAATCAATGAGCAGTTCTTC CASSRDRGINEQFF
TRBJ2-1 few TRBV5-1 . TGCGCCAGCAGCTTGGAAGGGGGGGGCCGCGGGGCCTACAATGAGCAGTTCTTC CASSLEGGGRGAYNEQFF
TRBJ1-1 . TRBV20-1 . TGCAGTGCTAGAGACAGGGTAGGTAGCACTGAAGCTTTCTTT CSARDRVGSTEAFF
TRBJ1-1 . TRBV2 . TGTGCCAGCAGTCCCCGGACAGCCTCCCACGAAGCTTTCTTT CASSPRTASHEAFF
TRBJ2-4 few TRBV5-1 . TGCGCCAGCAGCTTGTTGGGACTGGGGGTGATGGCCAAAAACATTCAGTACTTC CASSLLGLGVMAKNIQYF
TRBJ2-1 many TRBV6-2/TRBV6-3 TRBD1 TGTGCCAGCAGTTACACCCGACAGGGGCCCTACAATGAGCAGTTCTTC CASSYTRQGPYNEQFF
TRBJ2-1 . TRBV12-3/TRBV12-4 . TGTGCCAGCAGTTTAGGGGGACTGACCTACAATGAGCAGTTCTTC CASSLGGLTYNEQFF
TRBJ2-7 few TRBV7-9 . TGTGCCAGCAGCCCTCGGTTGTACGAGCAGTACTTC CASSPRLYEQYF
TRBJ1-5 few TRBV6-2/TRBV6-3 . TGTGCCAGCCACATGACAGGCAGGAGCAATCAGCCCCAGCATTTT CASHMTGRSNQPQHF
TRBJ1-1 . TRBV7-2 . TGTGCCAGCAGCTTAGCCAGACAGCACACTGAAGCTTTCTTT CASSLARQHTEAFF
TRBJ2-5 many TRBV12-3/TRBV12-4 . TGTGCCAGCAGTTTTTGGGCTTCCCTGAAGGAGACCCAGTACTTC CASSFWASLKETQYF
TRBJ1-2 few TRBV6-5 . TGTGCCAGCAGTTATGACCGATTAAACTACACCTTC CASSYDRLNYTF
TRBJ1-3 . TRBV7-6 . TGTGCCAGCAGCTTACAGCCCTCTGGAAACACCATATATTTT CASSLQPSGNTIYF
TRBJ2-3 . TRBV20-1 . TGCAGTGCTCCCAGACAAGATACGCAGTATTTT CSAPRQDTQYF